The T cell receptor beta chain described here comes from a study of cytomegalovirus exposure and HLA in healthy donors. Overall study results and limits: DRB1 showed the most TCR associations and HLA-C the fewest in a later analysis, as rates varied by HLA locus. An assumption of roughly uniform sequencing depth across donors underlay the presence/absence analyses. A link between a missense DCLRE1C variant and TCR beta V- and J-gene trimming emerged from a later analysis.

Primers included in the PCR were 60 Vbeta and 13 Jbeta primers. Study processing details: Roughly 11 million shared chains were among around 80 million unique TCR beta chains counted in a later analysis. Repertoires were generated with immunoSEQ multiplex PCR, while TCRdb's copy carries only in-frame clones and drops some. V, J and clone size reflect that table, while D and trimming were determined from the DNA. This table holds some 250,000 clones, over 80% found once. Concerning this clone: Its antigen remains unknown.

Germline V gene data show CDR1 as SGHTA and CDR2 as FQGNSA. J lost 8 bases, V lost 5 bases, and 9 bases had no gene match. This CDR3 contains 17 residues. The receptor comes from a woman between 40 and 55 years old in good health and CMV-seropositive. Sample: PBMCs. The genes are TRBV7-2 and TRBJ2-4, with TRBD2 matching over 16 bases. The CDR3 is CASSPPGLAGGLDIQYF. Written as DNA, the CDR3 is TGTGCCAGCAGCCCGCCGGGACTAGCGGGGGGGCTCGACATTCAGTACTTC.